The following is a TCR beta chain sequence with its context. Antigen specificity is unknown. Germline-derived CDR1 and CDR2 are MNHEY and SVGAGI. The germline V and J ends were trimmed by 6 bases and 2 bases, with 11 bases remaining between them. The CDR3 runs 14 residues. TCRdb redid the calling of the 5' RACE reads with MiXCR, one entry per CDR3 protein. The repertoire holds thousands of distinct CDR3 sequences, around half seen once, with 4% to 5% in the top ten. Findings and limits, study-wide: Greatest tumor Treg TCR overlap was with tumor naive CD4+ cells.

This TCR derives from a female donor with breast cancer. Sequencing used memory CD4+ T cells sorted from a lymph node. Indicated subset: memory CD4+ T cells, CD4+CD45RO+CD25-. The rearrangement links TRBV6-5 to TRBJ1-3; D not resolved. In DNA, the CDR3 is TGTGCCAGCAGCAGGAGTTCCGCTGGAAACACCATATATTTT. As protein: CASSRSSAGNTIYF.